This T cell receptor (beta chain) stems from a study of cytomegalovirus exposure and HLA in healthy donors. Broader study findings: Most TCR sequences were seen very rarely across donors, but some public TCRs occurred in many. Earlier analysis found most TCR beta V segments productive about 90% or about 30% of the time.

Details on this clone: What it binds is not known.

All donors participated as healthy donors of bone marrow. A multiplex PCR was run with 60 Vbeta primers and 13 Jbeta primers. Sequencing used immunoSEQ multiplex PCR; TCRdb keeps in-frame clones, though not all of them. The sample consists of 100,000 to 150,000 clones, approximately 80% of them appearing once. From germline, CDR1 is MNHEY and CDR2 SMNVEV (reference sequence). The V segment lost 4 bases and the J segment 2 bases; nucleotides outside the gene matches: 7. The CDR3 runs 15 residues. Source material: PBMCs. The chain couples TRBV27 to TRBJ2-7; TRBD2 matches at 8 bases. The receptor was derived from a woman aged 18-29 years in good health and CMV-seronegative. The CDR3 sequence is CASSSNGRAPYEQYF. The CDR3 nucleotides are TGTGCCAGCAGTTCGAACGGGAGGGCCCCCTACGAGCAGTACTTC.